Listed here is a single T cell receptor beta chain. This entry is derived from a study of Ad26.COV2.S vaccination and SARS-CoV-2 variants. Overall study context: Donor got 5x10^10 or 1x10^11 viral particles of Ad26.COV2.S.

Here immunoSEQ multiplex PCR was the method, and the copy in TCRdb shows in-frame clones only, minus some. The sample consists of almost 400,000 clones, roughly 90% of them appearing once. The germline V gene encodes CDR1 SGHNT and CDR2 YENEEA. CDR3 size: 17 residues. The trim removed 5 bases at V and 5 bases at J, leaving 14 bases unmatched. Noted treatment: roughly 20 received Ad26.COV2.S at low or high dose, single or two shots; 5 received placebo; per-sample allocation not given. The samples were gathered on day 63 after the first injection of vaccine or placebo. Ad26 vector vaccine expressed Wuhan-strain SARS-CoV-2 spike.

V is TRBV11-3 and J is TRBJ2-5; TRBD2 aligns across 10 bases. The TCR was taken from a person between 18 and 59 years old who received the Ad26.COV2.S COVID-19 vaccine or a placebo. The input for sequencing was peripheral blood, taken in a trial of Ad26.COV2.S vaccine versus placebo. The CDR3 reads CASSPLLASGSGETQYF. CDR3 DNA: TGTGCCAGCAGCCCCCTCTTGGCTAGCGGGAGTGGGGAGACCCAGTACTTC.